This is a list of T cell receptor beta chains from one sample in a study of graft-versus-host responses after intestinal transplantation. TCRdb's table, derived via immunoSEQ multiplex PCR, lists solely in-frame clones and lacks some. Among about 88,000 clones listed, about 95% were seen once. Their target antigens are unknown. The sample in question was unstimulated CD4+ T cells sorted from spleen or lymph node cells, obtained before transplant. All receptors derive from a human donor who was the organ donor for an intestinal transplant. The CDR3 runs from the conserved cysteine through the conserved F or W. D genes are given only for firm matches. A row's size may be missing; if present it is once, few, many or a size class.

TRBV5-1	NA	TRBD2	TRBJ2-4	16	TGCGCCAGCAGCGGGACTAGCCCAGGAGGGCAAAACATTCAGTACTTC	CASSGTSPGGQNIQYF
TRBV6-1	NA	NA	TRBJ2-4	17	TGTGCCAGCAGTGAAGTAAAGGTGGTTGGGGCCAAAAACATTCAGTACTTC	CASSEVKVVGAKNIQYF
TRBV7-6	NA	NA	TRBJ1-5	13	TGTGCCAGCAGCTTAGACAGCAATCAGCCCCAGCATTTT	CASSLDSNQPQHF
TRBV2	once	TRBD2	TRBJ2-4	18	TGTGCCAGCAGTGCGACTAGCGGGGGGGACCTAGCCAAAAACATTCAGTACTTC	CASSATSGGDLAKNIQYF
TRBV9	once	NA	TRBJ2-5	17	TGTGCCAGCAGCGTCAACAGGGAGACGAGACTCCAAGAGACCCAGTACTTC	CASSVNRETRLQETQYF
TRBV7-3	NA	TRBD1	TRBJ2-7	15	TGTGCCAGCAGCCAAACTCGGACAGGGGTCTACGAGCAGTACTTC	CASSQTRTGVYEQYF
TRBV28	NA	NA	TRBJ2-6	15	TGTGCCAGCAGTTTAAAGCTCTCTGGGGCCAACGTCCTGACTTTC	CASSLKLSGANVLTF
TRBV11-2	NA	NA	TRBJ2-1	13	TGTGCCAGCAGCTTATCGAGAGACAATGAGCAGTTCTTC	CASSLSRDNEQFF
TRBV9	NA	NA	TRBJ1-2	15	TGTGCCAGCAGCGTGGGAACCTCCCTTACTTATGGCTACACCTTC	CASSVGTSLTYGYTF
TRBV7-8	NA	TRBD1	TRBJ2-7	14	TGTGCCAGCAGGGTACAGGGGGTCTCCTACGAGCAGTACTTC	CASRVQGVSYEQYF
TRBV10-3	once	NA	TRBJ1-1	15	TGTGCCATCAGTCCGTTCTTGAGGGCGAACACTGAAGCTTTCTTT	CAISPFLRANTEAFF
TRBV5-6	NA	NA	TRBJ1-3	14	TGTGCCAGCAGCTTCCGGACAGCTGGAAACACCATATATTTT	CASSFRTAGNTIYF
TRBV11-3	NA	NA	TRBJ1-1	14	TGTGCCAGCAGCTTATTGCCAGGGGCCACTGAAGCTTTCTTT	CASSLLPGATEAFF
TRBV7-7	NA	NA	TRBJ1-5	13	TGTGCTAGCAGCTCAGGACCTAATCAGCCCCAGCATTTT	CASSSGPNQPQHF
TRBV2	NA	TRBD2	TRBJ2-7	17	TGTGCCAGCAGTGGTGGACTAGCGGGGGGGAAACCCTACGAGCAGTACTTC	CASSGGLAGGKPYEQYF
TRBV19	NA	NA	TRBJ1-5	16	TGTGCCAGTAGTTTTTGGGGTCAGGGCGGCAATCAGCCCCAGCATTTT	CASSFWGQGGNQPQHF
TRBV15	NA	NA	TRBJ1-1	12	TGTGCCACCAGCAGAGGGTACACTGAAGCTTTCTTT	CATSRGYTEAFF
TRBV7-2	NA	NA	TRBJ2-7	14	TGTGCCAGCAGCTCGACGTTGAGCTCCTACGAGCAGTACTTC	CASSSTLSSYEQYF
TRBV10-3	NA	NA	TRBJ2-2	12	TGTGCCATCAGCGACAGGTCCGGGGAGCTGTTTTTT	CAISDRSGELFF
TRBV6-6	once	TRBD1	TRBJ2-2	15	TGTGCCAGCAGCGCGCAGGGGGCGCTCGCCGGGGAGCTGTTTTTT	CASSAQGALAGELFF
TRBV5-6	NA	NA	TRBJ1-4	13	TGTGCCAGCAGCTTGGTATCCGGGGGAAAACTGTTTTTT	CASSLVSGGKLFF
TRBV19	NA	NA	TRBJ2-5	15	TGTGCCAGTAGTCCCATAGGGCGCAGAGAAGAGACCCAGTACTTC	CASSPIGRREETQYF
TRBV7-2	NA	NA	TRBJ2-7	14	TGTGCCAGCTTCAGGCCGGGGGGCACGTACGAGCAGTACTTC	CASFRPGGTYEQYF
TRBV7-2	NA	NA	TRBJ2-7	16	TGTGCCAGCAGCCTTACAAACATGGGCCAGCCCTACGAGCAGTACTTC	CASSLTNMGQPYEQYF
TRBV6-1	NA	NA	TRBJ2-1	14	TGTGCCAGCAGTGAAGCTTTCGCGCGTAATGAGCAGTTCTTC	CASSEAFARNEQFF
TRBV30	NA	NA	TRBJ2-4	13	TGTGCCTGGAGGGTATTAGCCAAAAACATTCAGTACTTC	CAWRVLAKNIQYF
TRBV4-2	NA	NA	TRBJ2-1	15	TGTGCCAGCAGCCAAGATAGGGGGAGGTTGAATGAGCAGTTCTTC	CASSQDRGRLNEQFF
TRBV7-8	NA	NA	TRBJ2-7	11	TGTGCCAGCAGCCCCGACTACGAGCAGTACTTC	CASSPDYEQYF
TRBV4-3	NA	TRBD1	TRBJ2-1	16	TGCGCCAGCAGCCAAGAACCGACAGGGGCCACCAATGAGCAGTTCTTC	CASSQEPTGATNEQFF
TRBV5-4	NA	NA	TRBJ2-6	18	TGTGCCAGCAGCTTGTCCGGACACCCTTCCTCTGGGGCCAACGTCCTGACTTTC	CASSLSGHPSSGANVLTF
TRBV2	NA	TRBD1	TRBJ2-5	14	TGTGCCAGCAGGGGGGACAGGGACGAAGAGACCCAGTACTTC	CASRGDRDEETQYF
TRBV5-4	once	TRBD1	TRBJ1-1	15	TGTGCCAGCAGCACCCCGGGACAGATGAACACTGAAGCTTTCTTT	CASSTPGQMNTEAFF
TRBV10-3	NA	TRBD1	TRBJ1-2	14	TGTGCCATCAGTGAGTCTGGGACAGCTATCGGCTACACCTTC	CAISESGTAIGYTF
TRBV6-1	NA	NA	TRBJ1-5	15	TGTGCCAGCAGTGAAGGAAGTAGTTACAATCAGCCCCAGCATTTT	CASSEGSSYNQPQHF
TRBV27	NA	TRBD1	TRBJ1-2	15	TGTGCCAGCAGTTTATCAGGGACAGCCTTCTATGGCTACACCTTC	CASSLSGTAFYGYTF
TRBV4-3	NA	NA	TRBJ1-6	13	TGCGCCAGCAGCCAAGATGGGTATTCACCCCTCCACTTT	CASSQDGYSPLHF
TRBV19	NA	TRBD1	TRBJ2-1	18	TGTGCCAGTAGTATAGAGGGCCCGGGACAGGTACCTTACAATGAGCAGTTCTTC	CASSIEGPGQVPYNEQFF
TRBV10-3	NA	NA	TRBJ1-5	15	TGTGCCATCAGTGACAGCAGGGTGGAGAATCAGCCCCAGCATTTT	CAISDSRVENQPQHF
TRBV5-1	NA	TRBD1	TRBJ1-1	13	TGCGCCAGCACCTATGGACAGGGGGCTGAAGCTTTCTTT	CASTYGQGAEAFF
TRBV7-2	once	NA	TRBJ1-1	11	TGTGCCAGCAGTCCAGGGCCTGAAGCTTTCTTT	CASSPGPEAFF